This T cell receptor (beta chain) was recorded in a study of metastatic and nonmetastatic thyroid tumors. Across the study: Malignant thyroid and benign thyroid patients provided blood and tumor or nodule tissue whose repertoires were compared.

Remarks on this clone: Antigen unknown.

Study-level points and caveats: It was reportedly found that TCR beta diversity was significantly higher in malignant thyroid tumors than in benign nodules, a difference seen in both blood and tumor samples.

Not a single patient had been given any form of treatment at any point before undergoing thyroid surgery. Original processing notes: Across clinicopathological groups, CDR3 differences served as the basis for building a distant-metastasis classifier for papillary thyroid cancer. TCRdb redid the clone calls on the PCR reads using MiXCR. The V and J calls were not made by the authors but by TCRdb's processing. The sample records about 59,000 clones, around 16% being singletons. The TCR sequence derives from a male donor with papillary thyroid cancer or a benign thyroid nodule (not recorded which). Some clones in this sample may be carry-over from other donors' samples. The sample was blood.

CDR3: CASSLGVGETQYF. CDR3 coding DNA: TGTGCCAGCAGCTTGGGCGTCGGTGAGACCCAGTACTTC. The chain has TRBV6-2 or TRBV6-3 and TRBJ2-5; D remains ambiguous. This CDR3 has 13 amino acids. CDR1 and CDR2 (germline): MNHEY, SVGEGT. The V end lost 6 bases, the J end lost 5 bases, and 13 bases lay between the germline ends.